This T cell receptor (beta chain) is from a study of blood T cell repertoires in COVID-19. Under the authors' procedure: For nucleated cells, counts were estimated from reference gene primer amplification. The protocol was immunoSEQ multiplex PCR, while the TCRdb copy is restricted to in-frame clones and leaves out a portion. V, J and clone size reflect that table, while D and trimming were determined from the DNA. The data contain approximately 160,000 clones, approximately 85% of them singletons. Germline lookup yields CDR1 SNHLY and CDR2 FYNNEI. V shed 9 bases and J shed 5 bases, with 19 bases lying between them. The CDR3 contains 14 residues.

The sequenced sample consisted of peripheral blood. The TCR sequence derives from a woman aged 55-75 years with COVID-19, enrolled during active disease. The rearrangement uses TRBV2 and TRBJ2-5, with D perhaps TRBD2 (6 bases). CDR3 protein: CASTLASNFETQYF. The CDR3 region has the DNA TGTGCCAGTACTCTAGCGTCGAACTTTGAGACCCAGTACTTC.